This entry describes one TCR beta chain. The sample originates from a study of technical replicates of blood from several donors. Only in-frame clones appear in the TCRdb table, and some are missing; sequencing was by immunoSEQ multiplex PCR. The table includes 98,000 or so clones, approximately 95% detected once. The material sequenced was T cells isolated from PBMCs. The source is a human donor in good health.

As DNA, the CDR3 is TGTGCCAGCAGCTTAGGGACAGGGCAAGAGACCCAGTACTTC. Amino acids: CASSLGTGQETQYF. V and J are TRBV7-9 and TRBJ2-5, with 8 positions matching TRBD1. V gave up 1 base and J gave up 2 bases; unmatched junction bases: 0. The length of the CDR3 is 14 residues. The germline CDR1 and CDR2 sequences are SEHNR and FQNEAQ (reference sequence).